The entry that follows covers one TCR beta chain sequence. Its antigen is not identified. The sample originates from a study of shared clonotypes between healthy human individuals. CDR3 length: 11 residues. The V and J ends lost 8 bases and 6 bases respectively, with 11 bases between them. Germline V CDR1 and CDR2: MDHEN, SYDVKM. Positive CCR7 selection of CD45RO-negative cells yielded the naive CD8 cells, and terminally differentiated effector memory CD45RA+ cells were excluded. Only Caucasian adults living in Nashville, Tennessee served as donors. Notes on the study in general: Tissues were not sampled, only blood, and their repertoires likely differ. Non-shared clonotypes were found to have lower generation probabilities than the clonotypes that were shared by all four of the sorted-subset donors.

Sequencing was performed with immunoSEQ multiplex PCR; in TCRdb, only in-frame clones are kept and a portion is missing. This sample carries around 1,900,000 clones, over 85% of them seen once, and the ten largest clones take 1.5% to 2%. Source material: naive CD8+ T cells from PBMCs. The sequence derives from a man between 18 and 29 years old in good health. Some clones in this sample may be carry-over from other donors' samples. This sequence joins TRBV28 and TRBJ2-7; D is undetermined. CDR3 DNA sequence: TGTGCCAGCTCCAACTCTGGCGAGCAGTACTTC. As protein: CASSNSGEQYF.